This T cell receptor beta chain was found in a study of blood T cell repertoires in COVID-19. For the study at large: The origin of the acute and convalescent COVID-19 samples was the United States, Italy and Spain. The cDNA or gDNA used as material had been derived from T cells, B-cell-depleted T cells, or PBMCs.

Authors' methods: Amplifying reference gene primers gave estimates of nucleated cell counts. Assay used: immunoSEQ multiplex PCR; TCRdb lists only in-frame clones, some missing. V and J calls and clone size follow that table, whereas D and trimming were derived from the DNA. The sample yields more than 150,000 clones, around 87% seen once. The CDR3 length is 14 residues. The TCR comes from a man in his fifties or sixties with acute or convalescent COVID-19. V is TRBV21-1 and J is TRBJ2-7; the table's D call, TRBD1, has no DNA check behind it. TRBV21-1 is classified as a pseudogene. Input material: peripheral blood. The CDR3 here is CASSLRTGSYEQYV. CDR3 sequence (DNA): TGTGCCAGCAGCCTCCGGACAGGCTCCTACGAGCAGTACGTC.